This TCR beta chain was sequenced in a study of T cell responses to AZD1222 COVID-19 vaccine. Study findings and constraints: It was only a handful of AZD1222 recipients who were seropositive at baseline. Across the whole spike, CD4 TCRs peaked at regions 160-218 and 743-854. White British donors predominated, females outnumbered males, and clonal diversity was possibly underestimated.

The protocol was immunoSEQ multiplex PCR, while the TCRdb copy is restricted to in-frame clones and leaves out a portion. This table has some 120,000 clones, about 88% appearing once. The CDR3 extends over 15 amino acids. V gave up 5 bases and J gave up 8 bases, with 19 bases separating them. Germline V gene data show CDR1 as SGHNT and CDR2 as YENEEA. On this clone: What it binds is not known.

The chain joins TRBV11-3 to TRBJ2-1, with D possibly TRBD1 on 6 matching bases. The specimen was peripheral blood, collected 28 days after the second AZD1222 dose. This clonotype was obtained from an adult who received the AZD1222 COVID-19 vaccine. As DNA, the CDR3 is TGTGCCAGCAGCGCCCTAGACAGGTCCAGGGATGAGCAGTTCTTC. This translates into CASSALDRSRDEQFF.